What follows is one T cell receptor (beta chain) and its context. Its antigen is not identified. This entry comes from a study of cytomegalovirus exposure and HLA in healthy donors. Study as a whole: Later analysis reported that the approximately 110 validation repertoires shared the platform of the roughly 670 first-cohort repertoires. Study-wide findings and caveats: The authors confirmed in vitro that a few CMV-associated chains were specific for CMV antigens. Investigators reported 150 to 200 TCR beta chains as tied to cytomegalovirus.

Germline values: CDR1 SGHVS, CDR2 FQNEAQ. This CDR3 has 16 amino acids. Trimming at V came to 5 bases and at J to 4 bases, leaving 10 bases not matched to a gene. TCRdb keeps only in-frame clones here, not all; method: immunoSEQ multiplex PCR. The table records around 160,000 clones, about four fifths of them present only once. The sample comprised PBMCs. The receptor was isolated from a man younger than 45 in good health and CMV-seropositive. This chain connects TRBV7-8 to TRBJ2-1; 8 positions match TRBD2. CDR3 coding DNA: TGTGCCAGCAGCCCCGGGAGGGTGAAGAGATACAATGAGCAGTTCTTC. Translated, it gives CASSPGRVKRYNEQFF.